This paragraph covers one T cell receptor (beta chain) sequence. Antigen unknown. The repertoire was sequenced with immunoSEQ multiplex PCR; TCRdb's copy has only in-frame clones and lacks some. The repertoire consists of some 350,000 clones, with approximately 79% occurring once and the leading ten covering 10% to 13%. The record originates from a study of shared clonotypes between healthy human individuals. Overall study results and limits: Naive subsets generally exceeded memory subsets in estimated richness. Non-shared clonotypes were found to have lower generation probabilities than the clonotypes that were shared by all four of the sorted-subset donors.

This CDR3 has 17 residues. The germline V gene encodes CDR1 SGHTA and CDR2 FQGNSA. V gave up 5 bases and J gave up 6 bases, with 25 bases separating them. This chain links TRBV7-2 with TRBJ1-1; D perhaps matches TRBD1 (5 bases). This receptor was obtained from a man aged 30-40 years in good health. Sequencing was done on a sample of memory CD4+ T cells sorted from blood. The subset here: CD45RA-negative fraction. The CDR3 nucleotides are TGTGCCAGCAGCCCTCGATCGACGAAAGGGGATTGGGCTGAAGCTTTCTTT. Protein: CASSPRSTKGDWAEAFF.